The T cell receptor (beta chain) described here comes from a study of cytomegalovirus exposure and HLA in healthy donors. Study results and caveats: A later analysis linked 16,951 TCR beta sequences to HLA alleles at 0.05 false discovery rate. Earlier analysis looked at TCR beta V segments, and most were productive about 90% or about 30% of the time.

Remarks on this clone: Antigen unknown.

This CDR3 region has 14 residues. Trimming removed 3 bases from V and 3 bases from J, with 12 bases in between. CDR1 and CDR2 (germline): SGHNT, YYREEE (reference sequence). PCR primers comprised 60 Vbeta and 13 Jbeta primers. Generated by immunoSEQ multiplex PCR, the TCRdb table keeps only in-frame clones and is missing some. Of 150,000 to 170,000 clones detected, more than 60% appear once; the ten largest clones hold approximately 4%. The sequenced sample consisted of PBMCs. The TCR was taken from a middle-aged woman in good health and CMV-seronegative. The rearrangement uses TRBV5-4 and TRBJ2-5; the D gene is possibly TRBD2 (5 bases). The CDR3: CASSSPTGEETQYF. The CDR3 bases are TGTGCCAGCAGCTCCCCCACCGGGGAAGAGACCCAGTACTTC. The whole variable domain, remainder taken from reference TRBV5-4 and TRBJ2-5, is ETGVTQSPTHLIKTRGQQVTLRCSSQSGHNTVSWYQQALGQGPQFIFQYYREEENGRGNFPPRFSGLQFPNYSSELNVNALELDDSALYLCASSSPTGEETQYFGPGTRLLVL.